The entry that follows covers one TCR beta chain sequence. From the RT-PCR reads, TCRdb called clonotypes with MiXCR, one entry per CDR3 protein. The table lists roughly 140,000 distinct CDR3 sequences, over 35% of them singletons, with about 50% in the top ten. The sample comes from a study of patients and donors after allogeneic stem cell transplantation. Germline V lookup: CDR1 SEHNR, CDR2 FQNEAQ (reference sequence). The CDR3 sequence is 14 residues long. Trimming cost V 3 bases and J 0 bases, with 6 bases left between them. This receptor was identified in a human donor who was either an allogeneic HSCT recipient or a stem cell or donor lymphocyte infusion donor (not recorded which). It is not recorded whose cells these are; they may come from a transplant donor. Sequenced material: blood, either unsorted or a sorted T cell fraction (not recorded which). V gene TRBV7-9 combines with J gene TRBJ1-3; D is uncertain. CDR3 sequence: CASSFGDSGNTIYF. The CDR3 DNA follows: TGTGCCAGCAGCTTTGGGGACTCTGGAAACACCATATATTTT.